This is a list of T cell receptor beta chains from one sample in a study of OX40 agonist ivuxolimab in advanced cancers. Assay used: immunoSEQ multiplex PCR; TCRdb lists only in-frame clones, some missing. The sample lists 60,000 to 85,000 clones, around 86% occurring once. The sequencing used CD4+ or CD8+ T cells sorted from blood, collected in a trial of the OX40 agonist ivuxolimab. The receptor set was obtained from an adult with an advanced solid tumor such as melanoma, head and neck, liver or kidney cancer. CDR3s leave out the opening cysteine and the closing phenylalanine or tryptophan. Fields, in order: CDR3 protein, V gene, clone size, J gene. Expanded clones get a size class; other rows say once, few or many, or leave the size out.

CDR3: ASSYGGQGLNTEAF
V: TRBV6-5
size: NA
J: TRBJ1-1

CDR3: AWSVGPIPPYEQY
V: TRBV30
size: NA
J: TRBJ2-7

CDR3: ASSTRDRANYGYT
V: TRBV19
size: NA
J: TRBJ1-2

CDR3: ASGLRPEAHYEQY
V: TRBV12-5
size: NA
J: TRBJ2-7

CDR3: ASSRRTGQEEKLF
V: TRBV5-1
size: NA
J: TRBJ1-4

CDR3: ASVAGGRTDTQY
V: TRBV5-4
size: NA
J: TRBJ2-3

CDR3: ASSLVGASTGELF
V: TRBV28
size: NA
J: TRBJ2-2

CDR3: AWTGADEQY
V: TRBV30
size: NA
J: TRBJ2-7

CDR3: ASTQAPLGYEQY
V: TRBV28
size: NA
J: TRBJ2-7

CDR3: ASRDLSGPTYNEQF
V: TRBV28
size: NA
J: TRBJ2-1

CDR3: ASSSGGLAGGETQY
V: TRBV7-3
size: once
J: TRBJ2-5

CDR3: ASSERFQETQY
V: TRBV10-1
size: NA
J: TRBJ2-5

CDR3: ASSLGDNSYEQY
V: TRBV5-1
size: NA
J: TRBJ2-7

CDR3: ASSLSGQPQQF
V: TRBV28
size: NA
J: TRBJ2-1

CDR3: ASSISGQPQAGYT
V: TRBV19
size: NA
J: TRBJ1-2

CDR3: ASSAAGTGASTEAF
V: TRBV11-3
size: NA
J: TRBJ1-1

CDR3: ASSRDGRNEKLF
V: TRBV6-5
size: NA
J: TRBJ1-4

CDR3: ASRRGTASYEQY
V: TRBV6-6
size: once
J: TRBJ2-7

CDR3: ASRETAPRGYGYT
V: TRBV28
size: NA
J: TRBJ1-2

CDR3: ASSLGKSRTLHYNEQF
V: TRBV11-2
size: NA
J: TRBJ2-1

CDR3: ASSFLGGIGSYGGYT
V: TRBV28
size: NA
J: TRBJ1-2

CDR3: ASSQDWGQRNTEAF
V: TRBV4-2
size: NA
J: TRBJ1-1

CDR3: AWRLLYQRGGSSGANVLT
V: TRBV30
size: once
J: TRBJ2-6

CDR3: ASSPSGGDEQF
V: TRBV10-1
size: NA
J: TRBJ2-1

CDR3: ASTPYQDSNQPQH
V: TRBV6-5
size: few
J: TRBJ1-5

CDR3: ASSEAQGTYEQY
V: TRBV4-1
size: NA
J: TRBJ2-7

CDR3: ASSEWRGPNTEAF
V: TRBV25-1
size: NA
J: TRBJ1-1

CDR3: RTVGTEAF
V: TRBV20-1
size: NA
J: TRBJ1-1

CDR3: ASSTGGYEQY
V: TRBV27
size: NA
J: TRBJ2-7

CDR3: ASSRTLNEKLF
V: TRBV14
size: NA
J: TRBJ1-4

CDR3: ASTWELF
V: TRBV27
size: NA
J: TRBJ2-2

CDR3: ASSHRDSHTGELF
V: TRBV11-3
size: NA
J: TRBJ2-2

CDR3: ASKSLSVNTEAF
V: TRBV19
size: once
J: TRBJ1-1

CDR3: ASSLVKTEAF
V: TRBV5-4
size: NA
J: TRBJ1-1

CDR3: ASSLFQQETQY
V: TRBV5-1
size: NA
J: TRBJ2-5

CDR3: ASSPSTGANVLT
V: TRBV18
size: few
J: TRBJ2-6

CDR3: ASSFDSPTHEQY
V: TRBV7-9
size: once
J: TRBJ2-7

CDR3: AWSQGGYEQY
V: TRBV30
size: few
J: TRBJ2-7

CDR3: ASSALAGGNNEQF
V: TRBV9
size: NA
J: TRBJ2-1

CDR3: ASSPAGTTGTEAF
V: TRBV28
size: NA
J: TRBJ1-1

CDR3: ASSVRDARYEQY
V: TRBV13
size: NA
J: TRBJ2-7

CDR3: ASSLTVRNSPLH
V: TRBV4-3
size: NA
J: TRBJ1-6

CDR3: ASSVPLAQPQH
V: TRBV6-1
size: NA
J: TRBJ1-5

CDR3: ASSVDNPREQY
V: TRBV18
size: NA
J: TRBJ2-7

CDR3: ASSYGGLDNEQF
V: TRBV5-1
size: NA
J: TRBJ2-1

CDR3: ASSQGQGNEKLF
V: TRBV4-3
size: NA
J: TRBJ1-4

CDR3: ASSLEGQGSTPLH
V: TRBV28
size: NA
J: TRBJ1-6

CDR3: ASSPEGRNEKLF
V: TRBV7-9
size: NA
J: TRBJ1-4

CDR3: ASCEQGLSTDTQY
V: TRBV19
size: NA
J: TRBJ2-3

CDR3: AISRTGESTQY
V: TRBV10-3
size: NA
J: TRBJ2-3

CDR3: ASSSSGSTDTQY
V: TRBV5-4
size: NA
J: TRBJ2-3

CDR3: ASTVFRPEKGEQY
V: TRBV7-9
size: NA
J: TRBJ2-7

CDR3: ASSRSGQSNTEAF
V: TRBV19
size: NA
J: TRBJ1-1

CDR3: ASSLPGVTGNTIY
V: TRBV11-2
size: NA
J: TRBJ1-3

CDR3: AWSPEDTEAF
V: TRBV30
size: few
J: TRBJ1-1